Below, one T cell receptor (beta chain) is given with its context. The PCR had 60 Vbeta and 13 Jbeta primers. Some clones are missing from TCRdb's copy, which holds only in-frame ones; the method was immunoSEQ multiplex PCR. The sample includes about 160,000 clones, 75% to 90% of them seen just once. This entry comes from a study of cytomegalovirus exposure and HLA in healthy donors. V was shortened by 1 base and J by 3 bases, with 13 bases between the two germline ends. CDR1 and CDR2 (germline): SGHVS, FQNEAQ. This CDR3 comprises 16 residues. The chain has TRBV7-8 and TRBJ2-1; TRBD1 might be the D (5 bases). The specimen sequenced was PBMCs. The TCR sequence derives from a woman between 18 and 29 years old in good health and CMV-seronegative. The DNA of the CDR3 is TGTGCCAGCAGCTTAGGAAGGGCAGGGTACTACAATGAGCAGTTCTTC. This translates into CASSLGRAGYYNEQFF.